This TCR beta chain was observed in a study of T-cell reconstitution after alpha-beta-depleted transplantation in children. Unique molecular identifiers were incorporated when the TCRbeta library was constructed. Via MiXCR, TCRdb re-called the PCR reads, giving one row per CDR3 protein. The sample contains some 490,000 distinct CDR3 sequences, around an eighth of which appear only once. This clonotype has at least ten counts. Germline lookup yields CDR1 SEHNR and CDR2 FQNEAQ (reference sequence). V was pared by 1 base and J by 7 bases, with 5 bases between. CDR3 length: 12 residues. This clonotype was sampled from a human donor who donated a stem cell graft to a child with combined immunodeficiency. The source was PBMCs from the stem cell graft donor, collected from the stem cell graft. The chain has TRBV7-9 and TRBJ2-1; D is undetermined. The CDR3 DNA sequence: TGTGCCAGCAGCTTAGTTTGGAATGAGCAGTTCTTC. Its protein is CASSLVWNEQFF.